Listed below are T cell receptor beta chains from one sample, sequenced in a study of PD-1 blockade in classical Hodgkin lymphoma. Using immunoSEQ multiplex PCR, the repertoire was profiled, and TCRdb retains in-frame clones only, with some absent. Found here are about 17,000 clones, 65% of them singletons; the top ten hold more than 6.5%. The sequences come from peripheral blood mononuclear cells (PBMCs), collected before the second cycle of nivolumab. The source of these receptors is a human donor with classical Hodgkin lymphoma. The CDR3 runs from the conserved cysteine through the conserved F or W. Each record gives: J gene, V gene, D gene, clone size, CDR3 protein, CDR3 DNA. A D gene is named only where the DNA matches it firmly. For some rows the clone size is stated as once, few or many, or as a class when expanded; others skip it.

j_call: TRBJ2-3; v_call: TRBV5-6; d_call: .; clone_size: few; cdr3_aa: CASSSQSTDTQYF; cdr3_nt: TGTGCCAGCAGCTCTCAAAGCACAGATACGCAGTATTTT
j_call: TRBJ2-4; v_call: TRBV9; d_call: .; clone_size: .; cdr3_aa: CASSVDAVSAKNIQYF; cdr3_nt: TGTGCCAGCAGCGTAGATGCGGTTTCGGCCAAAAACATTCAGTACTTC
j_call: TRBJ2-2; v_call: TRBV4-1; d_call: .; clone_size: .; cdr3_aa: CASSQSDLGFVGELFF; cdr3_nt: TGCGCCAGCAGCCAAAGTGACCTGGGGTTTGTCGGGGAGCTGTTTTTT
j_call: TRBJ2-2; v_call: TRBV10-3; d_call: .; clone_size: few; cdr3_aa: CAISEWTGELFF; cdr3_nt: TGTGCCATCAGTGAGTGGACCGGGGAGCTGTTTTTT
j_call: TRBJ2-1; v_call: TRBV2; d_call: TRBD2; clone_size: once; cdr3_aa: CATSLKRENHLF; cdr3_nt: TGTGCCACCTCCTTAAAGCGGGAGAACCACCTCTTC
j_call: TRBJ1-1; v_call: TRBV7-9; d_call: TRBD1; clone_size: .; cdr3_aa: CASSLADRGLGTEAFF; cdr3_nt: TGTGCCAGCAGCTTAGCGGACAGGGGTCTGGGCACTGAAGCTTTCTTT
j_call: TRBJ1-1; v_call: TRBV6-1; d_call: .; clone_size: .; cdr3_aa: CASSPAWNTEAFF; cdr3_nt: TGTGCCAGCAGTCCGGCCTGGAACACTGAAGCTTTCTTT
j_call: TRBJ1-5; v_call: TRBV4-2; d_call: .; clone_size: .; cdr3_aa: CASSQDKGFQPQHF; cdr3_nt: TGTGCCAGCAGCCAAGATAAGGGTTTTCAGCCCCAGCATTTT
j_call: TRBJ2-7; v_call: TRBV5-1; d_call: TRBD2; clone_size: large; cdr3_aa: CASSPGDTSGRPYEQYF; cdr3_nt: TGCGCCAGCAGTCCGGGGGATACCAGCGGGAGACCCTACGAGCAGTACTTC
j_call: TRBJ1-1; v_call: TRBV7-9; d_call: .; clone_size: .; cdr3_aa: CASSHFGGGMNTEAFF; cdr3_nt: TGTGCCAGCAGCCATTTTGGGGGTGGAATGAACACTGAAGCTTTCTTT
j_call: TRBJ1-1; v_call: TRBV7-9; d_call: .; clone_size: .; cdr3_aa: CASSLGGTANTEAFF; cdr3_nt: TGTGCCAGCAGCTTAGGGGGGACGGCGAACACTGAAGCTTTCTTT
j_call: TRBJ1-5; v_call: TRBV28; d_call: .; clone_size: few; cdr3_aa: CASSPRTVYSNQPQHF; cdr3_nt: TGTGCCAGCAGTCCCCGGACCGTCTATAGCAATCAGCCCCAGCATTTT
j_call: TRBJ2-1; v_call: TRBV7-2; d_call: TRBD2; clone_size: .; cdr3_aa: CASSLYPPRTSGSYNEQFF; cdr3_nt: TGTGCCAGCAGCTTATACCCTCCTCGGACTAGCGGGAGTTACAATGAGCAGTTCTTC
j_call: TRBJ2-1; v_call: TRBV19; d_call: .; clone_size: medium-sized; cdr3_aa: CASSIPSHRPSYNEQFF; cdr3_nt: TGTGCCAGTAGTATTCCCAGTCATCGGCCGTCCTACAATGAGCAGTTCTTC
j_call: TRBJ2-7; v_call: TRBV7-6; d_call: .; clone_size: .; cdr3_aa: CASSLVDPLNSYEQYF; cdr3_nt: TGTGCCAGCAGCCTTGTCGACCCGCTTAACTCCTACGAGCAGTACTTC
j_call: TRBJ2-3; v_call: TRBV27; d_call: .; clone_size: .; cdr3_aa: CASSAPLGNTDTQYF; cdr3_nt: TGTGCCAGCAGTGCTCCCTTGGGGAACACAGATACGCAGTATTTT
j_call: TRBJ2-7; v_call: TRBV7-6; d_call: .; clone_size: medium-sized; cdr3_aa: CASSSGPNYEQYF; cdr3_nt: TGTGCCAGCAGCTCGGGACCGAACTACGAGCAGTACTTC
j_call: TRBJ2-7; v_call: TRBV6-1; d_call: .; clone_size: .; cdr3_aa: CASSKGPGYEQYF; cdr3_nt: TGTGCCAGCTCTAAGGGGCCCGGCTACGAGCAGTACTTC
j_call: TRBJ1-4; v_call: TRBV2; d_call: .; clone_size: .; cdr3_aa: CASRQSHWNTNEKLFF; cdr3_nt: TGTGCCAGCAGGCAGAGCCACTGGAATACTAATGAAAAACTGTTTTTT
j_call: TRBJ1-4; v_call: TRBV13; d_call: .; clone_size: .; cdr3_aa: CASSSTRANEKLFF; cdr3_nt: TGTGCCAGCAGCTCCACTAGGGCCAATGAAAAACTGTTTTTT
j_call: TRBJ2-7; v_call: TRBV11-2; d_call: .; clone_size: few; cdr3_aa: CASSLGPGAGEQYF; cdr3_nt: TGTGCCAGCAGCTTAGGGCCCGGGGCAGGGGAGCAGTACTTC
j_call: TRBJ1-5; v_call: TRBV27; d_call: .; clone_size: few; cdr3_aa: CASSPSYNQPQHF; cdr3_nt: TGTGCCAGCAGTCCTTCATATAATCAGCCCCAGCATTTT
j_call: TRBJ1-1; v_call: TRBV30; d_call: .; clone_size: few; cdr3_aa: CAWIGGGGTEAFF; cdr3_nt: TGTGCCTGGATTGGGGGCGGGGGCACTGAAGCTTTCTTT
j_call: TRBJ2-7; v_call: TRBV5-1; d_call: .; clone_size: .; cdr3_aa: CASKYGGQALYEQYF; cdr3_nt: TGCGCCAGCAAGTATGGGGGCCAAGCTTTGTACGAGCAGTACTTC
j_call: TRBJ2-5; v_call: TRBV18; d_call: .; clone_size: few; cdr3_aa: CASSPGYRGEETQYF; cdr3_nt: TGTGCCAGCTCACCAGGTTATCGGGGAGAGGAGACCCAGTACTTC
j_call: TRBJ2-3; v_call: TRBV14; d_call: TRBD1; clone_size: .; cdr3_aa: CASSQASGGAYTQYF; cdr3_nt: TGTGCCAGCAGCCAAGCGTCAGGGGGCGCATATACGCAGTATTTT
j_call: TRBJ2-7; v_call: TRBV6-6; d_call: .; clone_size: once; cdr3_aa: CASSLPGTQAYEQYF; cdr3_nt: TGTGCCAGCAGCCTCCCCGGGACCCAGGCCTACGAGCAGTACTTC
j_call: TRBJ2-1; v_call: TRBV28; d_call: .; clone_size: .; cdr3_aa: CASSSPGTPTYNEQFF; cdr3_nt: TGTGCCAGCAGTTCCCCCGGGACCCCGACCTACAATGAGCAGTTCTTC
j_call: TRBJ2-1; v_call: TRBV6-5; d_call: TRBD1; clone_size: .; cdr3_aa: CASSYSGQGGYNEQFF; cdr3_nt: TGTGCCAGCAGTTACTCGGGACAGGGTGGGTACAATGAGCAGTTCTTC
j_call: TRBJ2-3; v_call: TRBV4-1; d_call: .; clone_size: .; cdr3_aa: CASSQERGRADTQYF; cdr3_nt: TGCGCCAGCAGCCAAGAGAGGGGGAGGGCTGATACGCAGTATTTT
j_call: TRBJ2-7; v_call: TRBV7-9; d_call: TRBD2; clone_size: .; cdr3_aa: CASSLVAGELTTQYF; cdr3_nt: TGTGCCAGCAGCTTAGTCGCGGGGGAGCTTACGACGCAGTACTTC
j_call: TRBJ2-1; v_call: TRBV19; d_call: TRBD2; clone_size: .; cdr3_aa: CASSIASGRAANEQFF; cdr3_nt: TGTGCCAGTAGTATAGCTAGCGGGAGGGCGGCGAATGAGCAGTTCTTC
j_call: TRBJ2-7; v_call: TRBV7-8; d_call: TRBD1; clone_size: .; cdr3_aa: CASSGWTGDSYEQYF; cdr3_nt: TGTGCCAGCAGCGGCTGGACAGGCGATTCCTACGAGCAGTACTTC
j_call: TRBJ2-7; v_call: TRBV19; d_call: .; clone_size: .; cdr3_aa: CASSMIGAVYEQYF; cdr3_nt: TGTGCCAGTAGTATGATTGGGGCAGTATACGAGCAGTACTTC
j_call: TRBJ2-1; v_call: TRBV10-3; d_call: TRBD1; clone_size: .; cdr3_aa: CAISEGTGPNEQFF; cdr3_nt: TGTGCCATCAGTGAGGGGACAGGGCCGAATGAGCAGTTCTTC
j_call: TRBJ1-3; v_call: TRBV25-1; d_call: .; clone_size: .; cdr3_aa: CASSGRHGSGSGNTIYF; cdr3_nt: TGTGCCAGCAGTGGGCGACACGGCTCAGGCTCTGGAAACACCATATATTTT
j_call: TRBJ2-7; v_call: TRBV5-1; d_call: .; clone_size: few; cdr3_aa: CASSLRGEIYEQYF; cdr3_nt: TGCGCCAGCAGCTTGCGTGGGGAGATCTACGAGCAGTACTTC
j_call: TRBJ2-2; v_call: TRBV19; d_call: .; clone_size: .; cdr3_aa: CASSMGTGELFF; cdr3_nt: TGTGCCAGTAGTATGGGCACCGGGGAGCTGTTTTTT
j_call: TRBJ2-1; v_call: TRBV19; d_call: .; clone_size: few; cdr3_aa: CASSSRPGPYNEQFF; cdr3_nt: TGTGCCAGTAGTAGCCGGCCCGGGCCCTACAATGAGCAGTTCTTC
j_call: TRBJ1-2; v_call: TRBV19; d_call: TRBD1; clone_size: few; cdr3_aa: CASSPNTGTGVLYGYTF; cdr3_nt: TGTGCCAGTAGCCCGAATACCGGGACAGGGGTACTCTATGGCTACACCTTC
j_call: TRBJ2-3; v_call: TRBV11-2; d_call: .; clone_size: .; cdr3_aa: CASSPETDTQYF; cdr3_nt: TGTGCCAGCAGCCCCGAAACAGATACGCAGTATTTT
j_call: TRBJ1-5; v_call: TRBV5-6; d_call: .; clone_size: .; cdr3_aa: CASSLSRVGNQPQHF; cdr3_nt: TGTGCCAGCAGCTTGTCCAGGGTGGGCAATCAGCCTCAGCATTTT
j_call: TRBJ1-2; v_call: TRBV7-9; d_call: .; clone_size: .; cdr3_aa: CASSSLGAADGYTF; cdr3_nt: TGTGCCAGCAGCTCTCTGGGGGCAGCTGATGGCTACACCTTC
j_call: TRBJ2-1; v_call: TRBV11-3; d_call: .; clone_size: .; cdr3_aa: CASSSLNNEQFF; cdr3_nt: TGTGCCAGCAGCTCGTTAAACAATGAGCAGTTCTTC
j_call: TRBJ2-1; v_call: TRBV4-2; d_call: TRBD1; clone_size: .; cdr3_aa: CASSLGQGANEQFF; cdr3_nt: TGTGCCAGCAGCCTGGGACAGGGGGCAAATGAGCAGTTCTTC
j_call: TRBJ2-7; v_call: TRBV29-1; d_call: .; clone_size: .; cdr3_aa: CSAVGAELSSYEQYF; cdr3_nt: TGCAGCGCCGTAGGGGCCGAACTAAGCTCCTACGAGCAGTACTTC
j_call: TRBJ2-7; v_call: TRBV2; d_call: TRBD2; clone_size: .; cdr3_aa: CASSGGSGRSYEQYF; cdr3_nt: TGTGCCAGCAGCGGAGGCAGCGGGAGGTCCTACGAGCAGTACTTC
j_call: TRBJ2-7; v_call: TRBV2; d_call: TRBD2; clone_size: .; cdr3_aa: CASSETSGRDEQYF; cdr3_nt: TGTGCCAGCAGCGAAACTAGCGGGAGGGACGAGCAGTACTTC